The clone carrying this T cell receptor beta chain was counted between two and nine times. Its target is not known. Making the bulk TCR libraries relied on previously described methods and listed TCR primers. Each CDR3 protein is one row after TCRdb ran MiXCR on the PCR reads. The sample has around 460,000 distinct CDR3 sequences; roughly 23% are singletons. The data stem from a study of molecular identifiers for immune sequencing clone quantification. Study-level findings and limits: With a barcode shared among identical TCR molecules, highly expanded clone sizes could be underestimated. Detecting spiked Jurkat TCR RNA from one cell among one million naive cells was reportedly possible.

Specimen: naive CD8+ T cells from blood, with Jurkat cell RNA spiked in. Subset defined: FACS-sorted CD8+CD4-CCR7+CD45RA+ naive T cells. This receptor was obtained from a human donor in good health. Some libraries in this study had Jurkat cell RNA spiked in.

CDR3 in amino acids: CSARGQGRNIQYF. In nucleotides, the CDR3 is TGCAGTGCTAGAGGGCAGGGGAGGAACATTCAGTACTTC. This chain connects TRBV20-1 to TRBJ2-4; D might be TRBD1 or TRBD2, each matching 6 bases. The V end was cut by 1 base, the J end by 7 bases, with 11 bases between. CDR3 length equals 13 residues. The germline V gene encodes CDR1 DFQATT and CDR2 SNEGSKA (reference sequence).